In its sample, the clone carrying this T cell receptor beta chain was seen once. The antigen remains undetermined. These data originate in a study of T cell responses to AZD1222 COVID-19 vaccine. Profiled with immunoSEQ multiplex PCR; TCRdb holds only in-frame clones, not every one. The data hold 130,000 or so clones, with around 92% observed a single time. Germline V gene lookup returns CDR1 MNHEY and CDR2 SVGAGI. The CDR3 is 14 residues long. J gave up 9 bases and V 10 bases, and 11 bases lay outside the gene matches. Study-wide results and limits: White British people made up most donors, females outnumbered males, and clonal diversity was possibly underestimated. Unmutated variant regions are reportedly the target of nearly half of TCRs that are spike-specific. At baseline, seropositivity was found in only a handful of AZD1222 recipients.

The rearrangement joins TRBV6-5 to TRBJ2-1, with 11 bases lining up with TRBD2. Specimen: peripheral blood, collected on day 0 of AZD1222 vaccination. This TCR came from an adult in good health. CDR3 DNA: TGTGCCACACGAGGTAGCGGGGGGGCCTCTGAGCAGTTCTTC. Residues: CATRGSGGASEQFF.